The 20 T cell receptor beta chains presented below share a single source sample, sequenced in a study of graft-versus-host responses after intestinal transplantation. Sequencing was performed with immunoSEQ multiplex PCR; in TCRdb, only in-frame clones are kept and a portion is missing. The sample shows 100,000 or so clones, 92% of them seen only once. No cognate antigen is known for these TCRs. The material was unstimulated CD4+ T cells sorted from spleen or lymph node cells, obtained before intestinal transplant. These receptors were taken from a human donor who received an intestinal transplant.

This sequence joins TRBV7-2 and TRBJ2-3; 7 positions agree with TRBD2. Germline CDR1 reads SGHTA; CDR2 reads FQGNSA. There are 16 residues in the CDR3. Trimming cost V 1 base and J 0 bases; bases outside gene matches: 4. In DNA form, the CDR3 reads TGTGCCAGCAGCTTAGGGCTAGCGGTTAGCACAGATACGCAGTATTTT. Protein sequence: CASSLGLAVSTDTQYF.

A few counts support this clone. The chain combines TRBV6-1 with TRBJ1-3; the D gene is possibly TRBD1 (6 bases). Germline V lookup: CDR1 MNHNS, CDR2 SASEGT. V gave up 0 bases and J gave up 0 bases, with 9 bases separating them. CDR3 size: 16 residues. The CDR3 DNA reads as TGTGCCAGCAGTGAAGCGTGGACAGCCTCTGGAAACACCATATATTTT. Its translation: CASSEAWTASGNTIYF.

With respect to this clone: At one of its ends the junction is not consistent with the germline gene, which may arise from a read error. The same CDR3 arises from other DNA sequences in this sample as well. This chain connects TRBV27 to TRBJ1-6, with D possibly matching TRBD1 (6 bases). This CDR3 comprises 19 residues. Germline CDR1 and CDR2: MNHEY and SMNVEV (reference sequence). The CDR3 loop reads CASSPGGRWLAPYNSPLHF. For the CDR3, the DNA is TGTGCCAGCAGCCCCGGGGGGCGTTGGCTAGCTCCCTATAATTCCCCCCTCCACTTT.

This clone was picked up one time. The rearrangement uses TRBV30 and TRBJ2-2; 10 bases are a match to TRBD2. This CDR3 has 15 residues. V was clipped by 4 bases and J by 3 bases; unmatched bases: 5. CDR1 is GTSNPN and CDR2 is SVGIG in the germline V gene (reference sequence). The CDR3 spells CAWTSGSGDTGELFF. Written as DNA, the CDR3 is TGTGCCTGGACTAGCGGGAGTGGAGACACCGGGGAGCTGTTTTTT.

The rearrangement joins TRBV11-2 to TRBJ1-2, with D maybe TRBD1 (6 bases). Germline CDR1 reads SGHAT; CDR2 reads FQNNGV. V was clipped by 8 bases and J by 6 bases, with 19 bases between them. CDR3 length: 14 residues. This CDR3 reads CASGTLTGWNGYTF. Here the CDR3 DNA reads TGTGCCAGCGGGACACTGACAGGATGGAATGGCTACACCTTC.

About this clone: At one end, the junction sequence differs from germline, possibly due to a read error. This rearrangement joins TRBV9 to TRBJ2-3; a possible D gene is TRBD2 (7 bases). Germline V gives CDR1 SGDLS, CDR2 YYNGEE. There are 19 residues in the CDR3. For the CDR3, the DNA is TGCGCCAGCAGCGGAGGAGAGCAGGGGAGGGCACTGGGCACAGATACGCAGTATTTT. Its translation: CASSGGEQGRALGTDTQYF.

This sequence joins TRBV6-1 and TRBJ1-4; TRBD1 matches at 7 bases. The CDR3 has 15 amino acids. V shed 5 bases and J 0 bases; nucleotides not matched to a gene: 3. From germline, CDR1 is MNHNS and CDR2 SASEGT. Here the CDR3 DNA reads TGTGCCAGCAGTCAACAGGGGACAACTAATGAAAAACTGTTTTTT. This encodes CASSQQGTTNEKLFF.

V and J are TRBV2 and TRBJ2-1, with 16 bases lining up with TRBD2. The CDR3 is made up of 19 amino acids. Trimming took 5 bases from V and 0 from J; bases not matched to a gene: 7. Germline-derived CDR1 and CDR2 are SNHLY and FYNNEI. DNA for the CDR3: TGTGCCAGCAGTCGAAGGGGACTAGCGGGAGGGAGCTCCTACAATGAGCAGTTCTTC. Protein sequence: CASSRRGLAGGSSYNEQFF. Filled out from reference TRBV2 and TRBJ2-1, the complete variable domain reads EPEVTQTPSHQVTQMGQEVILRCVPISNHLYFYWYRQILGQKVEFLVSFYNNEISEKSEIFDDQFSVERPDGSNFTLKIRSTKLEDSAMYFCASSRRGLAGGSSYNEQFFGPGTRLTVL.

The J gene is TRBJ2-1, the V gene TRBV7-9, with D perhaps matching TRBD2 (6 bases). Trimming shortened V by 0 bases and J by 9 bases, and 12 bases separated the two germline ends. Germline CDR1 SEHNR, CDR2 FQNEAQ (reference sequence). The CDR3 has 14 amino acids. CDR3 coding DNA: TGTGCCAGCAGCTTAGCGGCGAGCGGGTGTGAGCAGTTCTTC. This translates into CASSLAASGCEQFF.

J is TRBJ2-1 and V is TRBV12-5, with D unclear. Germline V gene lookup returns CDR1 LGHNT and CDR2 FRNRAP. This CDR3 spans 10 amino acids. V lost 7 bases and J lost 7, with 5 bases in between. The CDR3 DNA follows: TGTGCTAGTGCGAGGAATGAGCAGTTCTTC. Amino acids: CASARNEQFF.

Here the CDR3 DNA reads TGCGCCAGCAGCTTGGCCCCGGGACTCTGGGAGACCCAGTACTTC. Its translation is CASSLAPGLWETQYF. This chain uses TRBV5-1 with TRBJ2-5, with a possible D match to TRBD2 (6 bases). The germline CDR1 and CDR2 sequences are SGHRS and YFSETQ. Trimming removed 0 bases at V and 5 bases at J, with 14 bases between. The CDR3 totals 15 residues.

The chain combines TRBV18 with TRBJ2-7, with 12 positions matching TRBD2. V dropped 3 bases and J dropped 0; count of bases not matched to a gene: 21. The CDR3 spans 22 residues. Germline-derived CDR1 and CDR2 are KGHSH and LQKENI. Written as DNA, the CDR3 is TGTGCCAGCTCACCCACACCCCAGATTCTGACTAGCGGGGGCCGGAGCTCCTACGAGCAGTACTTC. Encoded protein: CASSPTPQILTSGGRSSYEQYF.

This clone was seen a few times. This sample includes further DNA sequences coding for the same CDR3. The CDR3 here is CASSPQGITGNTIYF. The CDR3 bases are TGTGCCAGCAGTCCACAGGGTATCACTGGAAACACCATATATTTT. This chain links TRBV2 with TRBJ1-3, with D perhaps matching TRBD1 (6 bases). Germline V gene lookup returns CDR1 SNHLY and CDR2 FYNNEI. The CDR3 length is 15 residues. V was clipped by 5 bases and J by 2 bases, with 13 bases between them.

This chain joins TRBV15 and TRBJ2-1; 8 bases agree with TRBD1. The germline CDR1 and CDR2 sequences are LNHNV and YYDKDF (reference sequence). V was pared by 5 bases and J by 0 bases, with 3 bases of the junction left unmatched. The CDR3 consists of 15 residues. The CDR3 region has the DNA TGTGCCACCAGCGGGGGACAGGCCTCCTACAATGAGCAGTTCTTC. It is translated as CATSGGQASYNEQFF.

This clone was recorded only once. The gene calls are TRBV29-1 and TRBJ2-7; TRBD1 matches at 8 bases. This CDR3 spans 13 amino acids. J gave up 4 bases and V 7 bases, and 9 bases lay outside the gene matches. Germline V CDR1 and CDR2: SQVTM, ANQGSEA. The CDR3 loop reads CSGAGTGPYEQYF. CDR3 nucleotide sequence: TGCAGCGGCGCGGGGACAGGTCCGTACGAGCAGTACTTC.

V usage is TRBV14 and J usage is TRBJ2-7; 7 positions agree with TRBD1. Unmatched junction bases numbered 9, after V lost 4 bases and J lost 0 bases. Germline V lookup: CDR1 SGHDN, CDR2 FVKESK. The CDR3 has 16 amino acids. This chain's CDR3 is CASSPGKDRSSYEQYF. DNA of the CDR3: TGTGCCAGCAGCCCCGGAAAGGACAGGAGCTCCTACGAGCAGTACTTC. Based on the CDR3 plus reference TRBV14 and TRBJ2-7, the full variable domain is EAGVTQFPSHSVIEKGQTVTLRCDPISGHDNLYWYRRVMGKEIKFLLHFVKESKQDESGMPNNRFLAERTGGTYSTLKVQPAELEDSGVYFCASSPGKDRSSYEQYFGPGTRLTVT.

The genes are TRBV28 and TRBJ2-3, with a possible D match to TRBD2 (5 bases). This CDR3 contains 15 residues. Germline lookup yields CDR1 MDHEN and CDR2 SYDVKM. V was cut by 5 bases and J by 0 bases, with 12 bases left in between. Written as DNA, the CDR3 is TGTGCCAGCAGTCAGAGCGGAGCTAGCACAGATACGCAGTATTTT. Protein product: CASSQSGASTDTQYF.

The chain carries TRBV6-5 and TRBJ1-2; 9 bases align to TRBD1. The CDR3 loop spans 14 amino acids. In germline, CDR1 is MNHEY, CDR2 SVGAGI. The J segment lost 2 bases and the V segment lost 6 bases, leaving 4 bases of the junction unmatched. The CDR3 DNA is TGTGCCAGCAGAACCGGGACAGGGAACTATGGCTACACCTTC. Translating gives CASRTGTGNYGYTF.

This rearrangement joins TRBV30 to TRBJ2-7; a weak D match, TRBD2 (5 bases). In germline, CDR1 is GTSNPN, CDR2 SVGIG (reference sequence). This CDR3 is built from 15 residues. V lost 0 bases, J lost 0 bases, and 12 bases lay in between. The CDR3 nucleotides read TGTGCCTGGAGTGTAGGACTCTCGTCCTCCTACGAGCAGTACTTC. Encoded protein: CAWSVGLSSSYEQYF.

The CDR3 nucleotides read TGTGCCGTTGGGGAATCGGGGACCGGGGAGCTGTTTTTT. Translating gives CAVGESGTGELFF. V usage is TRBV28 and J usage is TRBJ2-2; tentative D call: TRBD2 (5 bases). Germline-derived CDR1 and CDR2 are MDHEN and SYDVKM. Trimming left V 11 bases short and J 5 bases short, with 15 bases between. The CDR3 runs 13 residues.